This is a list of T cell receptor beta chains from one sample in a study of beta chain features in type 1 diabetes. The table came from immunoSEQ multiplex PCR; TCRdb's copy has only in-frame clones and leaves some out. This table has hundreds of thousands of clones, 68% appearing once. The specimen sequenced was naive CD4+ T cells from blood. Every receptor here comes from a man aged 25-45 years in good health. The conserved cysteine and the conserved F or W are not part of the CDR3 here. Each record gives: D gene, J gene, V gene, CDR3 protein. The D gene is left open where the match is weak.

D: TRBD2; J: TRBJ2-3; V: TRBV9; CDR3: ASSAGTSGFATDTQY
D: -; J: TRBJ2-5; V: TRBV9; CDR3: ASSVGGSQETQY
D: -; J: TRBJ1-4; V: TRBV25-1; CDR3: ASRTAGQLF
D: TRBD2; J: TRBJ2-5; V: TRBV30; CDR3: AWRSLAGGPLRGETQY
D: -; J: TRBJ1-2; V: TRBV27; CDR3: ASSLQGYDGYT
D: -; J: TRBJ2-7; V: TRBV29-1; CDR3: SGGLGREQY
D: TRBD1; J: TRBJ2-7; V: TRBV6-5; CDR3: ASSRFGQGSYEQY
D: -; J: TRBJ2-6; V: TRBV14; CDR3: ASSVDTWANVLT
D: -; J: TRBJ2-7; V: TRBV2; CDR3: ASSKTYYYEQY
D: -; J: TRBJ1-1; V: TRBV13; CDR3: ASSLAANTEAF
D: TRBD1; J: TRBJ2-1; V: TRBV30; CDR3: AWSVQGVVRNNEQF
D: -; J: TRBJ1-1; V: TRBV30; CDR3: AWSQNARNTEAF
D: -; J: TRBJ2-5; V: TRBV28; CDR3: ASSFRVATQY
D: TRBD2; J: TRBJ2-4; V: TRBV29-1; CDR3: SVEGTRLDKNIQY
D: TRBD2; J: TRBJ2-1; V: TRBV18; CDR3: ASSPPSGNYNEQF
D: -; J: TRBJ2-1; V: TRBV9; CDR3: ASSEGSSYNEQF
D: TRBD2; J: TRBJ2-1; V: TRBV29-1; CDR3: SVAGTSGSYNEQF
D: -; J: TRBJ2-7; V: TRBV5-1; CDR3: ASSRDIYEQY
D: -; J: TRBJ2-3; V: TRBV29-1; CDR3: SGEVADTQY
D: TRBD1; J: TRBJ2-6; V: TRBV15; CDR3: ATSRDWDRRSGANVLT
D: -; J: TRBJ2-7; V: TRBV29-1; CDR3: SVRWDAHEQY
D: -; J: TRBJ2-7; V: TRBV30; CDR3: AWSTAFYTEQY
D: -; J: TRBJ2-5; V: TRBV29-1; CDR3: SVLVIYQETQY
D: TRBD2; J: TRBJ2-1; V: TRBV29-1; CDR3: SVQGSKGLAGGDNEQF
D: -; J: TRBJ2-7; V: TRBV29-1; CDR3: SVGTEAAGYEQY
D: -; J: TRBJ2-2; V: TRBV6-5; CDR3: ASGNNAANTGELF
D: -; J: TRBJ2-3; V: TRBV20-1; CDR3: SARSTDTQY
D: -; J: TRBJ2-7; V: TRBV25-1; CDR3: ATRRGSGNEQY
D: -; J: TRBJ1-1; V: TRBV30; CDR3: AWSVLRGVPSVAF
D: -; J: TRBJ2-2; V: TRBV7-9; CDR3: ASSLTGELF
D: -; J: TRBJ1-3; V: TRBV30; CDR3: AWSLGWSGNTIY
D: TRBD1; J: TRBJ2-3; V: TRBV7-2; CDR3: ASRGTGGYTQY
D: TRBD2; J: TRBJ2-3; V: TRBV7-2; CDR3: ASSLGALASTDTQY
D: -; J: TRBJ2-3; V: TRBV29-1; CDR3: STPETDTQY
D: -; J: TRBJ2-4; V: TRBV9; CDR3: ASSVESNIQY
D: TRBD1; J: -; V: TRBV29-1; CDR3: SVGEDRGYEQY
D: -; J: TRBJ1-2; V: TRBV15; CDR3: ATRNAVNYGYT
D: -; J: TRBJ2-1; V: TRBV7-8; CDR3: ASSLIHRSETYNEQF
D: -; J: TRBJ2-7; V: TRBV7-2; CDR3: ASSVHRSSYEQY
D: TRBD2; J: TRBJ2-4; V: TRBV11-2; CDR3: ASSSIAGVVFQY
D: -; J: TRBJ2-1; V: TRBV29-1; CDR3: SVAGSYNEQF
D: -; J: TRBJ2-3; V: TRBV29-1; CDR3: SVGGLTYTDTQY
D: -; J: TRBJ1-6; V: TRBV30; CDR3: AWTLQALSPLH
D: TRBD2; J: TRBJ2-7; V: TRBV29-1; CDR3: SAARTSDSYEQY
D: TRBD2; J: TRBJ2-7; V: TRBV23-1; CDR3: ASSHLIGLAGDEQY
D: -; J: TRBJ2-1; V: TRBV30; CDR3: AWSGPHPSSYNEQF
D: TRBD2; J: TRBJ2-6; V: TRBV30; CDR3: AWSSQGLAGANVLT
D: TRBD2; J: TRBJ2-2; V: TRBV4-3; CDR3: ASSQGLAGDTGELF
D: TRBD1; J: TRBJ2-5; V: TRBV7-2; CDR3: ASSPRTGVQTQY